This is a list of T cell receptor beta chains from one sample in a study of spatial heterogeneity in lung cancer. TCRdb reprocessed the 5' RACE reads with MiXCR, giving one entry per CDR3 protein. Altogether approximately 49,000 distinct CDR3 sequences are present, roughly 5.2% being singletons, with the ten largest covering 11%. The sample in question was PBMCs, obtained at surgery. Receptors originate from a male donor with early-stage non-small cell lung cancer. The CDR3 runs from the conserved cysteine through the conserved F or W. The D gene is left open where the match is weak. Size is stated for part of the rows, as once, few or many counts, or as a class when the clone is expanded.

d_gene,j_gene,v_gene,abundance,CDR3aa,CDR3nt
-,TRBJ2-3,TRBV7-2,many,CASSFNKGDTQYF,TGTGCCAGCAGCTTTAATAAGGGAGATACGCAGTATTTT
TRBD1,TRBJ2-1,TRBV6-1,many,CASIQRTGTGFYNEQFF,TGTGCCAGCATCCAACGAACCGGGACAGGGTTCTACAATGAGCAGTTCTTC
TRBD2,TRBJ2-1,TRBV12-3/TRBV12-4,-,CASSRLAGGYNEQFF,TGTGCCAGCAGTCGACTAGCGGGAGGGTACAATGAGCAGTTCTTC
-,TRBJ2-2,TRBV12-3/TRBV12-4,-,CASSPSVAANTGELFF,TGTGCCAGCAGTCCCAGTGTAGCGGCGAACACCGGGGAGCTGTTTTTT
-,TRBJ1-6,TRBV5-1,many,CASRGGSYNSPLHF,TGCGCCAGCAGAGGGGGCTCCTATAATTCACCCCTCCACTTT
TRBD2,TRBJ2-2,TRBV20-1,few,CSARDVGGSDTGELFF,TGCAGTGCTAGAGATGTGGGCGGGAGTGACACCGGGGAGCTGTTTTTT
TRBD1,TRBJ1-4,TRBV20-1,many,CSATTGGNKKLFF,TGCAGTGCTACGACAGGGGGCAATAAAAAACTGTTTTTT
TRBD1,TRBJ2-3,TRBV24-1,-,CATSDRQGSDTQYF,TGTGCCACCAGTGATCGACAGGGGAGTGATACGCAGTATTTT
-,TRBJ1-2,TRBV10-3,many,CAISEPGEGRSYGYTF,TGTGCCATCAGTGAGCCAGGCGAGGGCCGAAGCTATGGCTACACCTTC
TRBD2,TRBJ2-1,TRBV6-1,many,CASSDGLAVNEQFF,TGTGCCAGCAGCGACGGACTAGCGGTAAATGAGCAGTTCTTC
-,TRBJ1-5,TRBV4-1,many,CASSQGDQPQHF,TGCGCCAGCAGCCAGGGGGATCAGCCCCAGCATTTT
TRBD2,TRBJ2-7,TRBV9,many,CASSLTSGNVRAEQYF,TGTGCCAGCAGCTTGACTAGCGGGAACGTTCGGGCCGAGCAGTACTTC
TRBD1,TRBJ2-3,TRBV20-1,many,CSAPTRDRDSTDTQYF,TGCAGTGCGCCTACCCGGGACAGGGATAGCACAGATACGCAGTATTTT
-,TRBJ2-5,TRBV5-6,many,CASSLAAGKKTQYF,TGTGCCAGCAGCTTGGCCGCCGGAAAGAAGACCCAGTACTTC
-,TRBJ1-1,TRBV12-3/TRBV12-4,few,CASSGDFSEAFF,TGTGCCAGCAGCGGGGACTTCTCTGAAGCTTTCTTT
TRBD1,TRBJ1-1,TRBV20-1,many,CSAYTGVHTEAFF,TGCAGTGCGTATACAGGGGTACACACTGAAGCTTTCTTT
TRBD1,TRBJ2-3,TRBV7-2,many,CASSRRDSSTDTQYF,TGTGCCAGCAGCCGTAGGGACAGCAGCACAGATACGCAGTATTTT
-,TRBJ2-1,TRBV7-2,few,CASSARTLLFF,TGTGCCAGCAGCGCTCGAACGCTCCTCTTCTTC
-,TRBJ2-7,TRBV7-2,many,CASSSFGHEQYF,TGTGCCAGCAGCTCCTTTGGCCACGAGCAGTACTTC
-,TRBJ1-4,TRBV20-1,many,CSASGGTGNEKLFF,TGCAGTGCTAGCGGGGGGACCGGAAATGAAAAACTGTTTTTT
-,TRBJ1-1,TRBV28,many,CASSPMGERAFF,TGTGCCAGCAGTCCTATGGGGGAGAGAGCTTTCTTT
-,TRBJ2-1,TRBV6-2/TRBV6-3,many,CASSPLGRGGDEQFF,TGTGCCAGCAGTCCTCTCGGCAGGGGAGGTGATGAGCAGTTCTTC
TRBD1,TRBJ2-7,TRBV19,many,CASRSDRSVNEQYF,TGTGCCAGTCGCTCGGACAGGTCGGTGAACGAGCAGTACTTC
TRBD1,TRBJ2-2,TRBV5-4,many,CASSPTGGFTGELFF,TGTGCCAGCAGCCCTACAGGGGGCTTCACCGGGGAGCTGTTTTTT
TRBD2,TRBJ2-7,TRBV28,many,CASSLGLAGYEQYF,TGTGCCAGCAGTTTGGGACTAGCGGGATACGAGCAGTACTTC
TRBD1,TRBJ2-1,TRBV20-1,many,CSAMIRDRGNNEQFF,TGCAGTGCTATGATCCGGGACAGGGGGAACAATGAGCAGTTCTTC
-,TRBJ2-2,TRBV6-1,few,CASRLEPHTGELFF,TGTGCCAGCAGGTTGGAACCTCACACCGGGGAGCTGTTTTTT
-,TRBJ2-2,TRBV2,many,CASTVRRAPNTGELFF,TGTGCCAGCACGGTGCGCAGGGCCCCAAACACCGGGGAGCTGTTTTTT
-,TRBJ2-3,TRBV5-1,many,CASSFNVLTDTQYF,TGCGCCAGCAGCTTTAACGTCCTCACAGATACGCAGTATTTT
TRBD1,TRBJ2-1,TRBV20-1,many,CSARDYRGTGSYNEQFF,TGCAGTGCTAGAGATTACCGCGGGACAGGGTCCTACAATGAGCAGTTCTTC
-,TRBJ2-1,TRBV6-2/TRBV6-3,-,CASRPRWAVNYNEQFF,TGTGCCAGCAGACCACGGTGGGCGGTAAACTACAATGAGCAGTTCTTC
-,TRBJ2-3,TRBV12-3/TRBV12-4,-,CASSPQAGTQYF,TGTGCCAGCAGTCCCCAAGCGGGTACGCAGTATTTT
-,TRBJ1-4,TRBV19,many,CASSIERFDEKLFF,TGTGCCAGTAGTATTGAACGGTTCGATGAAAAACTGTTTTTT